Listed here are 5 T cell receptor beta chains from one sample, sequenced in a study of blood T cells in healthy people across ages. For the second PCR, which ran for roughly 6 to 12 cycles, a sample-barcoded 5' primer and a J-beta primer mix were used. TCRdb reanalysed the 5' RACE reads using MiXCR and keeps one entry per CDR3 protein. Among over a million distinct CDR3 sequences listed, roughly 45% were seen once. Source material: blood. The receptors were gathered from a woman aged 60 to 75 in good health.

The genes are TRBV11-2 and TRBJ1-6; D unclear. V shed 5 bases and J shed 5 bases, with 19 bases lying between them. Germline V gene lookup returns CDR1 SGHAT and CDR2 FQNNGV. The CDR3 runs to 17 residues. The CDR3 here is CASSPPLLPVDNSPLHF. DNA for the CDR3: TGTGCCAGCAGCCCCCCTCTTCTGCCGGTGGATAATTCACCCCTCCACTTT.

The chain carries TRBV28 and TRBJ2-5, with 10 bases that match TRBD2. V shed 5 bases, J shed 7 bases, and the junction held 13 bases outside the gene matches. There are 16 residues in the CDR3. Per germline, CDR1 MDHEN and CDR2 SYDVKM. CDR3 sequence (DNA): TGTGCCAGCAGTAGGGGACTAGCGTCCTCCCGAGGGACCCAGTACTTC. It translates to CASSRGLASSRGTQYF.

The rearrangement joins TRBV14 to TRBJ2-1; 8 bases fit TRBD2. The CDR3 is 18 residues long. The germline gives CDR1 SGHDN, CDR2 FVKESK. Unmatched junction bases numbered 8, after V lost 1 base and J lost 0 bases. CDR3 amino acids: CASSQVGGRSPSYNEQFF. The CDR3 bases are TGTGCCAGCAGCCAAGTAGGCGGGAGGTCCCCCTCCTACAATGAGCAGTTCTTC.

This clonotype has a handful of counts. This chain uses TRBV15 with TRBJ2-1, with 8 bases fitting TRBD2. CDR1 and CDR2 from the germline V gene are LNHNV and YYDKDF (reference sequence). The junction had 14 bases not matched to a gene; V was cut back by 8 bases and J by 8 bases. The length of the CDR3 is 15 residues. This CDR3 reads CATLRVGAGVHEQFF. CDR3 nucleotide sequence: TGTGCCACCCTCAGAGTTGGAGCGGGAGTCCATGAGCAGTTCTTC.

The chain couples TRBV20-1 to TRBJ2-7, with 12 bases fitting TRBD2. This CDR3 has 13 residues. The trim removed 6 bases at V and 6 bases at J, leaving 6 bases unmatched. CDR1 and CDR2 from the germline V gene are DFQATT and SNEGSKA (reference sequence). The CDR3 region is CSARTSGASEQYF. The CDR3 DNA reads TGCAGTGCGAGGACTAGCGGGGCGAGCGAGCAGTACTTC.